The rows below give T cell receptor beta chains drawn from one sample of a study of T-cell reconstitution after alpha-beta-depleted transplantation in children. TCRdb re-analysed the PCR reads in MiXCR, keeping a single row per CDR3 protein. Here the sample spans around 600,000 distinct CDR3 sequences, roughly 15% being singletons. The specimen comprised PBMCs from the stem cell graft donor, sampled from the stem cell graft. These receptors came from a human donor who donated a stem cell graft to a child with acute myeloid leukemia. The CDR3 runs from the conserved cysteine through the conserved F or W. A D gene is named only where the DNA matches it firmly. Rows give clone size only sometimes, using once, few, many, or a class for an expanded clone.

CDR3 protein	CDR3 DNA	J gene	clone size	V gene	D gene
CSATSGNTGELFF	TGCAGTGCCACCTCCGGGAACACCGGGGAGCTGTTTTTT	TRBJ2-2	many	TRBV20-1	-
CASSPGWTLETNYGYTF	TGCGCCAGCAGCCCTGGCTGGACTTTGGAGACTAACTATGGCTACACCTTC	TRBJ1-2	-	TRBV4-3	-
CASSALMTTGELFF	TGTGCCAGCAGCGCCTTAATGACCACCGGGGAGCTGTTTTTT	TRBJ2-2	-	TRBV27	-
CSAPGQAVKETQYF	TGCAGTGCGCCCGGACAGGCCGTAAAAGAGACCCAGTACTTC	TRBJ2-5	many	TRBV20-1	TRBD1
CSARLSGGMNTEAFF	TGCAGTGCTAGATTGTCTGGGGGGATGAACACTGAAGCTTTCTTT	TRBJ1-1	many	TRBV20-1	-
CSVEEGPPYEQYF	TGCAGCGTTGAAGAGGGGCCTCCGTACGAGCAGTACTTC	TRBJ2-7	many	TRBV29-1	-
CASSPNGGRTEAFF	TGTGCCAGCAGCCCTAACGGGGGACGGACTGAAGCTTTCTTT	TRBJ1-1	-	TRBV7-2	-
CASRYDRVGTGELFF	TGTGCCAGCAGATACGACAGGGTGGGCACCGGGGAGCTGTTTTTT	TRBJ2-2	few	TRBV6-5	TRBD1
CASSTYPGAGDEQFF	TGTGCCAGCAGTACCTACCCGGGGGCCGGCGATGAGCAGTTCTTC	TRBJ2-1	few	TRBV6-2/TRBV6-3	-
CASSRRLAGGQETQYF	TGTGCCAGCAGCCGGAGACTAGCGGGGGGCCAAGAGACCCAGTACTTC	TRBJ2-5	-	TRBV5-6	TRBD2
CSATNHDTYNEQFF	TGCAGTGCTACAAACCACGACACCTACAATGAGCAGTTCTTC	TRBJ2-1	many	TRBV20-1	-
CASSSGPPQFF	TGTGCCAGCAGCTCCGGGCCCCCGCAGTTCTTC	TRBJ2-1	-	TRBV7-9	-
CASSLRAGGPDTQYF	TGTGCCAGCAGCTTAAGAGCGGGGGGGCCAGATACGCAGTATTTT	TRBJ2-3	many	TRBV13	TRBD2
CASSQEGRGGNTIYF	TGTGCCAGCAGCCAGGAGGGAAGGGGAGGAAACACCATATATTTT	TRBJ1-3	many	TRBV9	-
CSASLLGEAFF	TGCAGTGCTAGTTTGTTGGGCGAAGCTTTCTTT	TRBJ1-1	many	TRBV20-1	-
CASSSLRGPGANVLTF	TGTGCCAGCAGCTCATTAAGGGGACCTGGGGCCAACGTCCTGACTTTC	TRBJ2-6	few	TRBV12-3/TRBV12-4	-
CSARGRADFEKLFF	TGCAGTGCTAGAGGTCGGGCAGATTTTGAAAAACTGTTTTTT	TRBJ1-4	many	TRBV20-1	-
CASSFDRLFSYEQYF	TGTGCCAGCAGCTTTGATAGGCTTTTCTCCTACGAGCAGTACTTC	TRBJ2-7	few	TRBV7-2	-